Each of the 6 T cell receptor beta chains below was sequenced from the same sample in a study of CD8 T cells in Susac syndrome. A quantity of about 0.5 to 1 ug RNA underwent reverse transcription using random hexamers. TCRdb re-called the immunoSEQ multiplex PCR reads through MiXCR, storing one row per CDR3 protein. Altogether roughly 150,000 distinct CDR3 sequences are present, roughly 96% being singletons, with the ten largest covering 0.16%. Sequenced input: CD4+ T cells from PBMCs. These receptors all come from a human donor with Susac syndrome.

The V call is TRBV29-1, the J call TRBJ2-3; 7 bases map to TRBD2. Germline values: CDR1 SQVTM, CDR2 ANQGSEA. The CDR3 is made up of 12 amino acids. J gave up 2 bases and V 6 bases, and 2 bases lay outside the gene matches. The CDR3 nucleotides are TGCAGCGTGCGGGGGTCCACAGATACGCAGTATTTT. Protein: CSVRGSTDTQYF.

This clonotype was seen just once. The J gene is TRBJ1-5, the V gene TRBV4-3; D unresolved. V dropped 0 bases and J dropped 6 bases, with 6 bases sitting between them. This CDR3 is built from 13 residues. In germline, CDR1 is LGHNA, CDR2 YSLEER. The CDR3, as DNA: TGCGCCAGCAGCCAAGAGCGGGGTCAGCCCCAGCATTTT. Protein: CASSQERGQPQHF.

V usage is TRBV5-4 and J usage is TRBJ2-2; D is unclear. The V gene's germline CDR1 is SGHNT and CDR2 YYREEE (reference sequence). This CDR3 region has 11 residues. Trimming stripped 10 bases from V and 6 bases from J, with 10 bases between. The CDR3 region is CAYSTAGELFF. As DNA, the CDR3 is TGTGCCTACTCAACGGCCGGGGAGCTGTTTTTT.

The V gene is TRBV6-5, the J gene TRBJ1-2; 8 bases line up with TRBD1. CDR3 size: 15 residues. Germline V gene data show CDR1 as MNHEY and CDR2 as SVGAGI. V lost 4 bases, J lost 7 bases, and 11 bases stayed unmatched. CDR3 coding DNA: TGTGCCAGCAGTTCCCCCAGGACAGGGATGGGTGGCTACACCTTC. Translated: CASSSPRTGMGGYTF.

The chain couples TRBV20-1 to TRBJ1-2; 7 nucleotides match TRBD1. This CDR3 is built from 15 residues. Germline V gene data show CDR1 as DFQATT and CDR2 as SNEGSKA (reference sequence). Unmatched junction bases numbered 6, after V lost 1 base and J lost 1 base. The CDR3 reads CSARVGTAFNYGYTF. DNA of the CDR3: TGCAGTGCTAGAGTTGGGACAGCCTTTAACTATGGCTACACCTTC.

V and J are TRBV29-1 and TRBJ2-1, with D possibly being TRBD2 (6 bases). The CDR3 is 17 amino acids. In germline, CDR1 is SQVTM, CDR2 ANQGSEA. Trimming removed 4 bases from V and 4 bases from J, with 23 bases in between. Here the CDR3 DNA reads TGCAGCGTTGCGGTCGGGGGACCAAACCACTGGTACAATGAGCAGTTCTTC. Translating it yields CSVAVGGPNHWYNEQFF.